These 21 T cell receptor beta chains originate from one sample sequenced in a study of T cell repertoires in cytomegalovirus infection. TCRdb reprocessed the reads via MiXCR and lists one record per CDR3 protein. This sample has under 350,000 distinct CDR3 sequences; approximately 9.5% occur once, and the top ten carry about 4.5%. The sample consisted of PBMCs. The receptors were gathered from a human donor in good health (CMV status not recorded). Some clones in this sample may be carry-over from other donors' samples.

This clonotype showed up many times. The chain recombines TRBV7-2 with TRBJ1-1, with 7 bases identical to TRBD1. Germline CDR1 reads SGHTA; CDR2 reads FQGNSA. The J segment lost 4 bases and the V segment lost 3 bases, leaving 5 bases of the junction unmatched. The CDR3 totals 14 residues. CDR3 amino acids: CASSLGQMSTEAFF. CDR3 in DNA: TGTGCCAGCAGCTTGGGACAGATGAGCACTGAAGCTTTCTTT. Based on the CDR3 plus reference TRBV7-2 and TRBJ1-1, the full variable domain is GAGVSQSPSNKVTEKGKDVELRCDPISGHTALYWYRQSLGQGLEFLIYFQGNSAPDKSGLPSDRFSAERTGGSVSTLTIQRTQQEDSAVYLCASSLGQMSTEAFFGQGTRLTVV.

This clonotype was seen more than once but under ten times. At one of its ends the junction is not consistent with the germline gene, which may arise from a read error. The chain recombines TRBV6-1 with TRBJ2-3; 9 nucleotides agree with TRBD2. There are 15 residues in the CDR3. Germline CDR1 and CDR2: MNHNS and SASEGT. The CDR3 here is CASTEAGGSTDTQYF. The CDR3 DNA sequence: TGTGCCAGCACTGAAGCGGGGGGAAGCACAGATACGCAGTATTTT.

The CDR3 sequence is CASSPPSGRGQTNYGYTF. As DNA, the CDR3 is TGTGCCAGCAGCCCGCCCTCGGGCAGAGGACAGACAAACTATGGCTACACCTTC. The V call is TRBV7-9, the J call TRBJ1-2, with D possibly matching TRBD1 (6 bases). Trimming stripped 5 bases from V and 2 bases from J, with 24 bases between. The CDR3 spans 18 residues. Germline-derived CDR1 and CDR2 are SEHNR and FQNEAQ (reference sequence).

This clonotype was counted ten times or more. The gene calls are TRBV7-2 and TRBJ2-7, with D perhaps being TRBD1 or TRBD2 (6 bases each). CDR1 and CDR2 (germline): SGHTA, FQGNSA. This CDR3 comprises 15 residues. The V end was cut by 1 base, the J end by 0 bases, with 10 bases between. CDR3 sequence reads: CASSLEWGASYEQYF. The DNA for the CDR3 is TGTGCCAGCAGCTTAGAATGGGGGGCCTCCTACGAGCAGTACTTC.

About this clonotype itself: This is likely a read error, given that the CDR3 carries no conserved phenylalanine or tryptophan at its end. V usage is TRBV7-2 and J usage is TRBJ2-3; 13 bases match TRBD2. The CDR3 runs to 16 residues. Germline V CDR1 and CDR2: SGHTA, FQGNSA. With 5 bases clipped from V and 0 bases from J, the junction kept 2 bases outside the gene matches. The CDR3 region is CASSPLAGGSTDTQYL. CDR3 coding DNA: TGTGCCAGCAGCCCACTAGCGGGAGGGAGCACAGATACGCAGTATCTT.

About this clonotype itself: An end of the junction differs from the germline gene, which may be a read error. V gene TRBV6-6 combines with J gene TRBJ2-7; the D is unclear. The length of the CDR3 is 13 residues. CDR1 MNHNY and CDR2 SVGAGI come from the germline V gene (reference sequence). The CDR3, as DNA: TGTGACAGCCTCCGGGCCCTCTCCTACGAGCAGTACTTC. It yields the protein CDSLRALSYEQYF.

At least ten counts were recorded for this clonotype. The chain employs TRBV7-6 and TRBJ2-2, with 8 bases aligning to TRBD2. The CDR3 is made up of 18 amino acids. V lost 0 bases and J lost 4; bases outside the gene matches: 10. Germline loops: CDR1 SGHVS, CDR2 FNYEAQ. The CDR3 sequence is CASSLARGGGRPTGELFF. The CDR3 region has the DNA TGTGCCAGCAGCTTAGCCCGTGGGGGCGGGAGGCCCACCGGGGAGCTGTTTTTT.

Note on this clonotype: No conserved phenylalanine or tryptophan is present at the end of the CDR3, so a read error is the likely explanation. This sequence joins TRBV7-4 and TRBJ2-7; the D is unclear. The CDR3 has 19 amino acids. The V gene lost 1 base and the J gene lost 4 bases, with 26 bases spanning the gap. Germline V gene sequence: CDR1 SGHVT, CDR2 SQSDAQ. CDR3 DNA: TGTGCCAGCAGCTTAGAAAGGGCTCGATCGGCCGACTTGGGATACGAGCAGTACCTC. Encoded protein: CASSLERARSADLGYEQYL.

This clonotype was recorded many times. This rearrangement joins TRBV7-8 to TRBJ2-3; D possibly corresponds to TRBD1 (6 bases). Germline V gives CDR1 SGHVS, CDR2 FQNEAQ. CDR3 length: 14 residues. Trimming pared 5 bases from V and 3 bases from J, leaving 12 bases between. In DNA, the CDR3 is TGTGCCAGCAGCGCCCGGACAGCGACAGATACGCAGTATTTT. This gives the protein CASSARTATDTQYF.

This clonotype was recorded at least ten times. The chain joins TRBV3-1 to TRBJ1-3; D not resolved. The V gene's germline CDR1 is LGHDT and CDR2 YNNKEL (reference sequence). V lost 2 bases and J lost 0, with 14 bases in between. The CDR3 extends over 17 amino acids. The CDR3 region is CASSQPWTWGSGNTIYF. Here the CDR3 DNA reads TGTGCCAGCAGCCAACCGTGGACTTGGGGCTCTGGAAACACCATATATTTT.

This clonotype was seen at least ten times. The chain combines TRBV20-1 with TRBJ1-5; 7 bases are shared with TRBD1. V lost 5 bases and J lost 6; bases outside the gene matches: 10. The CDR3 is made up of 14 amino acids. Germline-derived CDR1 and CDR2 are DFQATT and SNEGSKA (reference sequence). The CDR3 sequence: CSAGQGGVSQPQHF. The CDR3, as DNA: TGCAGTGCTGGCCAGGGGGGGGTCAGTCAGCCCCAGCATTTT.

In this sample, this clonotype turned up a few times. V usage is TRBV7-6 and J usage is TRBJ1-4, with unresolved D. There are 16 residues in the CDR3. CDR1 SGHVS and CDR2 FNYEAQ come from the germline V gene. V shed 5 bases and J shed 8 bases, with 21 bases lying between them. The CDR3 nucleotides read TGTGCCAGCAGCCCACCGGTGGGAGTGGGAACCGAAAAACTGTTTTTT. Encoded protein: CASSPPVGVGTEKLFF.

This clonotype was observed at least ten times. The chain joins TRBV4-3 to TRBJ2-7; the D gene is possibly TRBD1 (6 bases). CDR3 length equals 14 residues. The germline V and J ends were trimmed by 4 bases and 0 bases, with 10 bases remaining between them. Germline CDR1 is LGHNA and CDR2 is YSLEER. The CDR3 sequence is CASSRGQISYEQYF. The CDR3 nucleotides read TGCGCCAGCAGCCGAGGACAGATCTCCTACGAGCAGTACTTC.

This clonotype occurred many times. This chain joins TRBV7-2 and TRBJ1-6; D gene ambiguous. With 6 bases removed from V and 5 bases from J, the gap between germline ends came to 8 bases. Germline V CDR1 and CDR2: SGHTA, FQGNSA. The length of the CDR3 is 13 residues. The CDR3 protein is CASSPRNNSPLHF. CDR3 coding DNA: TGTGCCAGCAGTCCCCGAAATAATTCACCCCTCCACTTT.

This clonotype was detected ten times or more. The chain has TRBV12-3 or TRBV12-4 and TRBJ1-3; a possible D gene is TRBD1 (5 bases). CDR3 length: 14 residues. V gave up 1 base and J gave up 2 bases, with 6 bases separating them. Here the CDR3 reads CASSLGRAGNTIYF. DNA of the CDR3: TGTGCCAGCAGTTTAGGCAGGGCTGGAAACACCATATATTTT.

The chain is built from TRBV5-1 and TRBJ2-5; D is unresolved. Trimming pared 0 bases from V and 5 bases from J, leaving 11 bases between. The CDR3 runs 14 residues. Per the germline V gene, CDR1 is SGHRS and CDR2 is YFSETQ. The CDR3 DNA follows: TGCGCCAGCAGCTTGGAACACCCCCGGGAGACCCAGTACTTC. Protein product: CASSLEHPRETQYF.

This clonotype has ten or more counts. J is TRBJ1-5 and V is TRBV28; unclear D gene. CDR3 length equals 15 residues. Germline CDR1 reads MDHEN; CDR2 reads SYDVKM. V lost 7 bases and J 1 base, leaving 14 bases between the germline ends. The CDR3 loop is CASMDHLGSNQPQHF. The CDR3, as DNA: TGTGCCAGCATGGACCACCTAGGAAGCAATCAGCCCCAGCATTTT.

The chain is built from TRBV6-6 and TRBJ2-1; TRBD1 matches 7 bases. V was pared by 4 bases and J by 6 bases, with 6 bases of the junction left unmatched. In germline, CDR1 is MNHNY, CDR2 SVGAGI (reference sequence). The CDR3 runs 14 residues. CDR3 amino acids: CASSWDSKFNEQFF. The CDR3 nucleotides read TGTGCCAGCAGTTGGGACAGCAAATTCAATGAGCAGTTCTTC.

This clonotype has a handful of counts. The CDR3 spells CSVVSGQETQYF. The CDR3 nucleotides are TGCAGCGTTGTATCTGGGCAAGAGACCCAGTACTTC. The chain couples TRBV29-1 to TRBJ2-5; D not certain. The germline V gene has CDR1 SQVTM and CDR2 ANQGSEA. CDR3 length equals 12 residues. Trimming left V 4 bases short and J 2 bases short, with 8 bases between.

This clonotype has only a few counts. This chain links TRBV18 with TRBJ2-4; TRBD1 agrees at 8 bases. Trimming took 3 bases from V and 5 from J; bases not matched to a gene: 3. The length of the CDR3 is 14 residues. The germline V gene encodes CDR1 KGHSH and CDR2 LQKENI. In nucleotides, the CDR3 is TGTGCCAGCTCACCGCGACAGGGGCAAAACATTCAGTACTTC. Translating it yields CASSPRQGQNIQYF.

The V and J genes are TRBV29-1 and TRBJ1-2; no reliable D call. The CDR3 is made up of 12 amino acids. Trimming removed 6 bases at V and 7 bases at J, with 15 bases between. Germline-derived CDR1 and CDR2 are SQVTM and ANQGSEA. The CDR3 loop reads CSVAVHSGGYTF. The DNA of the CDR3 is TGCAGCGTAGCTGTCCATTCGGGTGGCTACACCTTC.